This TCR beta chain was sequenced during a study of blood T cell repertoires in COVID-19. About the study: Acute and convalescent COVID-19 specimens originated in the United States, Italy and Spain. T cells, B-cell-depleted T cells, or PBMCs provided the cDNA or gDNA that served as material.

The CDR3 contains 19 residues. Per the germline V gene, CDR1 is SGHRS and CDR2 is YFSETQ. Trimming removed 3 bases from V and 1 base from J; junction bases left unmatched: 15. Methods used by the authors: By means of reference gene primer amplification, nucleated cell counts were estimated. Method: immunoSEQ multiplex PCR; TCRdb's copy keeps in-frame clones and lacks some. That table gives V, J and clone size, and the DNA gave D and trimming. This table holds about 130,000 clones, 80% to 85% found once. V is TRBV5-1 and J is TRBJ2-1; the match to TRBD2 covers 8 bases. What was sequenced was peripheral blood. The receptor was derived from a woman in her 30s who had recovered from COVID-19. The CDR3 here is CASSSKPGLGSWSYNEQFF. CDR3 sequence (DNA): TGCGCCAGCAGCTCCAAGCCGGGACTAGGTAGTTGGTCCTACAATGAGCAGTTCTTC. Complete variable domain (other parts from reference TRBV5-1 and TRBJ2-1): KAGVTQTPRYLIKTRGQQVTLSCSPISGHRSVSWYQQTPGQGLQFLFEYFSETQRNKGNFPGRFSGRQFSNSRSEMNVSTLELGDSALYLCASSSKPGLGSWSYNEQFFGPGTRLTVL.